A selection of T cell receptor beta chains follows, all from one sample in a study of cytomegalovirus exposure and HLA in healthy donors. Only in-frame clones appear in the TCRdb table, and some are missing; sequencing was by immunoSEQ multiplex PCR. The sample includes some 77,000 clones, approximately 79% of them seen just once. The sequenced material came from PBMCs. The receptor source for this set is a woman aged 35 to 49 in good health and CMV-seropositive. CDR3s include the opening cysteine and the closing phenylalanine or tryptophan. The D gene is left open where the match is weak. Not every row has a clone size; where given, it reads once, few, many or a size class.

clone_size d_call j_call v_call cdr3_aa cdr3_nt
. . TRBJ1-4 TRBV4-1 CASSQVGIGSEKLFF TGCGCCAGCAGCCAAGTCGGGATCGGAAGTGAAAAACTGTTTTTT
. TRBD1 TRBJ2-7 TRBV18 CASSTGTGASYEQYF TGTGCCAGCTCAACCGGGACAGGGGCCTCCTACGAGCAGTACTTC
. . TRBJ2-5 TRBV25-1 CASSYTGTQYF TGTGCCAGCAGTTATACGGGGACCCAGTACTTC
. TRBD1 TRBJ1-2 TRBV5-6 CASTLTGSLNYGYTF TGTGCCAGCACCTTGACAGGGTCCTTGAACTATGGCTACACCTTC
. TRBD1 TRBJ2-7 TRBV7-2 CASSPDRVYEQYF TGTGCCAGCAGCCCTGACAGGGTATACGAGCAGTACTTC
. . TRBJ1-1 TRBV25-1 CASSEFKEGTEAFF TGTGCCAGCAGTGAATTCAAGGAGGGCACTGAAGCTTTCTTT
. . TRBJ2-5 TRBV5-1 CASSFQGFQETQYF TGCGCCAGCAGCTTCCAGGGGTTCCAAGAGACCCAGTACTTC
few . TRBJ1-1 TRBV29-1 CSVVSNLLNTEAFF TGCAGCGTCGTGAGTAATCTACTGAACACTGAAGCTTTCTTT
. TRBD2 TRBJ2-3 TRBV2 CASSPRQTSGISTDTQYF TGTGCCAGCAGTCCGCGACAGACTAGCGGGATAAGCACAGATACGCAGTATTTT
. TRBD1 TRBJ1-2 TRBV13 CASSLGAAVEGAGYGYTF TGTGCCAGCAGCTTAGGGGCCGCCGTTGAGGGGGCTGGGTATGGCTACACCTTC
. . TRBJ2-2 TRBV6-4 CASTPGRSPNTGELFF TGTGCCAGCACCCCGGGGAGGAGTCCTAACACCGGGGAGCTGTTTTTT
. . TRBJ1-2 TRBV19 CASTLGQSFYGYTF TGTGCCAGTACCCTTGGACAGTCATTCTATGGCTACACCTTC
. TRBD1 TRBJ1-2 TRBV9 CASSVVQGGVGGYTF TGTGCCAGCAGCGTAGTACAGGGGGGAGTAGGTGGCTACACCTTC
. . TRBJ1-3 TRBV5-1 CASSLDRASGNTIYF TGCGCCAGCAGCTTGGACAGGGCGTCTGGAAACACCATATATTTT
few . TRBJ2-7 TRBV2 CASSEVRDTYEQYF TGTGCCAGCAGTGAAGTCCGGGATACCTACGAGCAGTACTTC
few TRBD1 TRBJ2-1 TRBV19 CASIPRGQGASNEQFF TGTGCCAGTATTCCCCGAGGACAGGGGGCATCTAATGAGCAGTTCTTC
few . TRBJ2-2 TRBV7-9 CASSFPTGELFF TGTGCCAGCAGCTTCCCTACCGGGGAGCTGTTTTTT
once TRBD1 TRBJ1-5 TRBV28 CASVDRGSGSNQPQHF TGTGCCAGCGTTGACAGGGGAAGTGGCAGCAATCAGCCCCAGCATTTT
few . TRBJ2-7 TRBV5-1 CASSLTGTYEQYF TGCGCCAGCAGCTTGACAGGCACCTACGAGCAGTACTTC
once . TRBJ2-7 TRBV9 CASSASTAHGGRGEQYF TGTGCCAGCAGCGCCTCGACCGCCCACGGAGGGAGAGGGGAGCAGTACTTC
. . TRBJ1-4 TRBV7-2 CASSLAGRDEKLFF TGTGCCAGCAGCTTAGCAGGGAGGGATGAAAAACTGTTTTTT
. TRBD2 TRBJ2-1 TRBV29-1 CSVERASGSIYEQFF TGCAGCGTTGAGAGGGCTAGCGGGAGTATTTATGAGCAGTTCTTC
. . TRBJ2-7 TRBV4-1 CASSQEFRQASIYEQYF TGCGCCAGCAGCCAAGAGTTTCGACAGGCATCCATCTACGAGCAGTACTTC
once . TRBJ1-2 TRBV29-1 CSVDAGRNYGYTF TGCAGCGTTGATGCGGGCCGTAACTATGGCTACACCTTC
. . TRBJ1-1 TRBV28 CASSLIRVEMNTEAFF TGTGCCAGCAGTTTAATCAGGGTAGAAATGAACACTGAAGCTTTCTTT
. . TRBJ2-1 TRBV10-3 CAISGQGLYNEQFF TGTGCCATCAGTGGTCAGGGACTCTACAATGAGCAGTTCTTC
. TRBD2 TRBJ2-5 TRBV6-1 CASSPLAGARETQYF TGTGCCAGCAGCCCACTAGCGGGGGCCCGGGAGACCCAGTACTTC
. TRBD1 TRBJ2-7 TRBV6-7 CASSPGTGDYEQYF TGTGCCAGCAGCCCCGGGACAGGGGACTACGAGCAGTACTTC
. TRBD2 TRBJ2-2 TRBV11-3 CASSLEAGGVAGELFF TGTGCCAGCAGCTTAGAGGCGGGGGGAGTTGCCGGGGAGCTGTTTTTT
. . TRBJ1-1 TRBV25-1 CASSERRGRRAEAFF TGTGCCAGCAGTGAACGGCGAGGGAGGAGGGCTGAAGCTTTCTTT
. . TRBJ2-7 TRBV2 CASSEARVRSYEQYF TGTGCCAGCAGTGAGGCGAGGGTCCGGTCCTACGAGCAGTACTTC
. TRBD1 TRBJ1-2 TRBV30 CAWNRGLFGYTF TGTGCCTGGAACAGGGGGCTCTTTGGCTACACCTTC
. . TRBJ1-1 TRBV11-3 CASSLAPTPSGDTEAFF TGTGCCAGCAGCTTAGCGCCCACCCCCTCAGGGGACACTGAAGCTTTCTTT
. . TRBJ2-7 TRBV30 CAWRGGPYEQYF TGTGCCTGGAGGGGGGGGCCCTACGAGCAGTACTTC
. TRBD2 TRBJ2-1 TRBV28 CASRPSGRWYNEQFF TGTGCCAGCAGACCCAGCGGGAGGTGGTACAATGAGCAGTTCTTC
. . TRBJ1-3 TRBV4-2 CASSQEGGRGTGNTIYF TGTGCCAGCAGCCAAGAGGGAGGTCGGGGGACTGGAAACACCATATATTTT
. . TRBJ1-5 TRBV28 CASSPFNSNQPQHF TGTGCCAGCAGCCCGTTTAATAGCAATCAGCCCCAGCATTTT
. . TRBJ1-5 TRBV30 CAWSGGSPTNQPQHF TGTGCCTGGAGTGGCGGGTCCCCAACAAATCAGCCCCAGCATTTT
. TRBD1 TRBJ1-5 TRBV5-1 CASSDDGQGNQPQHF TGCGCCAGCAGCGATGATGGACAGGGAAATCAGCCCCAGCATTTT
. . TRBJ1-2 TRBV5-6 CASSAGQINYGYTF TGTGCCAGCAGCGCCGGACAGATTAACTATGGCTACACCTTC
. TRBD2 TRBJ2-7 TRBV6-5 CASSPSPGGSYEQYF TGTGCCAGCAGTCCCTCTCCGGGAGGCAGCTACGAGCAGTACTTC
few . TRBJ1-5 TRBV30 CAWSAVPGGNQPQHF TGTGCCTGGAGTGCAGTCCCAGGGGGCAATCAGCCCCAGCATTTT
. TRBD1 TRBJ1-1 TRBV29-1 CSVPWTGGAGGRGTEAFF TGCAGCGTTCCGTGGACAGGGGGCGCGGGAGGCAGGGGCACTGAAGCTTTCTTT
. TRBD1 TRBJ1-5 TRBV2 CASTSFGTGHQPQHF TGTGCCAGCACCTCATTCGGGACAGGGCATCAGCCCCAGCATTTT
. . TRBJ1-5 TRBV30 CAWSEGVIAIQPQHF TGTGCCTGGAGTGAAGGGGTAATAGCTATTCAGCCCCAGCATTTT
. TRBD1 TRBJ2-7 TRBV5-6 CASYRQGGYEQYF TGTGCCAGCTACCGACAGGGGGGCTACGAGCAGTACTTC
. . TRBJ2-1 TRBV6-1 CASSENMWGSSSYNEQFF TGTGCCAGCAGTGAAAATATGTGGGGCTCGAGCTCCTACAATGAGCAGTTCTTC
once . TRBJ2-3 TRBV9 CASSRAGRTTDTQYF TGTGCCAGCAGTCGGGCGGGGAGAACCACAGATACGCAGTATTTT
. . TRBJ1-1 TRBV19 CASSTGTTNTEAFF TGTGCCAGTAGTACCGGGACAACGAACACTGAAGCTTTCTTT
. . TRBJ2-5 TRBV5-1 CASSSTGGAGQEAQYF TGCGCCAGCAGCTCCACTGGGGGGGCGGGCCAAGAGGCCCAGTACTTC
. TRBD2 TRBJ2-5 TRBV5-8 CASSRGLAGGTGETQYF TGTGCCAGCAGCCGAGGACTAGCGGGGGGGACCGGAGAGACCCAGTACTTC
few . TRBJ1-3 TRBV11-1 CASSRTLRHSSGNTIYF TGTGCCAGCAGCCGCACGTTGAGACACTCCTCTGGAAACACCATATATTTT
few TRBD2 TRBJ2-7 TRBV6-5 CASSALAGGPYEQYF TGTGCCAGCAGTGCCCTAGCGGGAGGACCCTACGAGCAGTACTTC
. . TRBJ1-3 TRBV4-2 CASSQGHRDISGNTIYF TGTGCCAGCAGCCAAGGACACCGGGACATCTCTGGAAACACCATATATTTT
. TRBD1 TRBJ2-1 TRBV7-9 CASSSGQYHNEQFF TGTGCCAGCAGCTCGGGACAGTACCACAATGAGCAGTTCTTC
. . TRBJ2-5 TRBV5-6 CASSLSGPETQYF TGTGCCAGCAGCTTGTCAGGGCCAGAGACCCAGTACTTC
. . TRBJ2-5 TRBV7-9 CASSLSTGLSQYF TGTGCCAGCAGCTTAAGTACAGGGTTATCCCAGTACTTC
. TRBD1 TRBJ1-1 TRBV19 CASSEDRGNTEAFF TGTGCCAGTAGCGAGGACAGGGGGAACACTGAAGCTTTCTTT
few . TRBJ2-1 TRBV2 CASRQLGGSGTRNEQFF TGTGCCAGCAGACAGCTGGGCGGGAGCGGGACACGCAATGAGCAGTTCTTC